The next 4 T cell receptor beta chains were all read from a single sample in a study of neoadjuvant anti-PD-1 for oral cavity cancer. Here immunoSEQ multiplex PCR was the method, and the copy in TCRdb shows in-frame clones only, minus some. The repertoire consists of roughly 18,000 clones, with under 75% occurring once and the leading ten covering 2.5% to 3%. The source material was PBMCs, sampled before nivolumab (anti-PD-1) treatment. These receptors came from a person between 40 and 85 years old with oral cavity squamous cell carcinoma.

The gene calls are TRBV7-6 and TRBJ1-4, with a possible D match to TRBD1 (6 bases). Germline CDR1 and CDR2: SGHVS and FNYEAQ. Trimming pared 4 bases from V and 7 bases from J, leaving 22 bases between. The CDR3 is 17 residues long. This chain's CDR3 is CASSYPQPGQRSEKLFF. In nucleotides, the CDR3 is TGTGCCAGCAGCTACCCTCAGCCCGGACAGAGGAGTGAAAAACTGTTTTTT. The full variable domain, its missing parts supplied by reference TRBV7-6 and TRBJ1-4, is GAGVSQSPRYKVTKRGQDVALRCDPISGHVSLYWYRQALGQGPEFLTYFNYEAQQDKSGLPNDRFSAERPEGSISTLTIQRTEQRDSAMYRCASSYPQPGQRSEKLFFGSGTQLSVL.

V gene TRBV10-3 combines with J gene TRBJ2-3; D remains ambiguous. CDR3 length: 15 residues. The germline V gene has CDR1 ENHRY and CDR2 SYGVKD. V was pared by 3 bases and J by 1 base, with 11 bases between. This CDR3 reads CAISDFGQGTDTQYF. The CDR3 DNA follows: TGTGCCATCAGTGATTTCGGGCAGGGCACAGATACGCAGTATTTT.

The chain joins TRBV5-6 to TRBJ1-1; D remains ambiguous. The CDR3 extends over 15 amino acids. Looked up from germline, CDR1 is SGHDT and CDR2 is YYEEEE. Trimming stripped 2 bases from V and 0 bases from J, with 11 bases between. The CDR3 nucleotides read TGTGCCAGCAGCTTAGGGCCAGGCATGAACACTGAAGCTTTCTTT. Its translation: CASSLGPGMNTEAFF.

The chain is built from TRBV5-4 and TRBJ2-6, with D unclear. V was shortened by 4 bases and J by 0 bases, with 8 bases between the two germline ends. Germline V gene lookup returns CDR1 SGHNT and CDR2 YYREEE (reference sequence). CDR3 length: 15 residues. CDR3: CASSLDFSGANVLTF. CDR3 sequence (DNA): TGTGCCAGCAGCCTCGACTTCTCTGGGGCCAACGTCCTGACTTTC.